These 14 T cell receptor beta chains originate from one sample sequenced in a study of T cell responses to AZD1222 COVID-19 vaccine. Libraries were prepared by immunoSEQ multiplex PCR; TCRdb keeps only in-frame clonotypes and omits some of them. This table has some 150,000 clones, approximately 92% appearing once. This specimen consisted of peripheral blood, obtained 28 days after the second AZD1222 dose. These receptors were collected from an adult who received the AZD1222 COVID-19 vaccine.

The gene calls are TRBV6-2 or TRBV6-3 and TRBJ2-7; D ambiguous. Per the germline V gene, CDR1 is MNHEY and CDR2 is SVGEGT. This CDR3 comprises 13 residues. The V end was cut by 2 bases, the J end by 5 bases, with 10 bases between. CDR3 nucleotides: TGTGCCAGCAGTTACAGTTGGAGAAACGAGCAGTACTTC. It translates to CASSYSWRNEQYF.

Concerning this clone: The conserved closing phenylalanine or tryptophan is absent in this CDR3, likely reflecting a read error. Because the CDR3's place on the DNA is in doubt, the DNA is left out and the CDR3 is given as listed by TCRdb. The V gene is TRBV6-2 or TRBV6-3, the J gene TRBJ1-1. The CDR3 is 13 residues long, counting both termini. CDR1 is MNHEY, CDR2 SVGEGT, per germline. The CDR3 is CASSSHTTPAGVT.

The gene calls are TRBV7-2 and TRBJ2-7; TRBD1 matches 7 bases. There are 16 residues in the CDR3. With V trimmed by 5 bases and J by 3 bases, 13 bases remained unmatched. The germline V gene encodes CDR1 SGHTA and CDR2 FQGNSA. This CDR3 reads CASSAPPGQKNYEQYF. CDR3 DNA: TGTGCCAGCAGCGCGCCACCGGGACAGAAAAACTACGAGCAGTACTTC.

The chain joins TRBV5-1 to TRBJ2-7, with D possibly being TRBD1 (6 bases). Deletions cut 4 bases from V and 1 base from J, with 15 bases between. The CDR3 consists of 15 residues. Germline CDR1 reads SGHRS; CDR2 reads YFSETQ. CDR3 in DNA: TGCGCCAGCAGCCCTAGGGCAGGGGCGTCCTACGAGCAGTACTTC. Residues: CASSPRAGASYEQYF.

The chain employs TRBV25-1 and TRBJ2-7, with TRBD2 matching 10 bases. CDR3 length: 17 residues. V shed 5 bases and J 4 bases; nucleotides not matched to a gene: 14. The germline V gene encodes CDR1 MGHDK and CDR2 SYGVNS. CDR3 DNA sequence: TGTGCCAGCAGTCCTAGCGGGAGCACGCAGTGGTTTTACGAGCAGTACTTC. Its translation: CASSPSGSTQWFYEQYF.

The CDR3 here is CASSPGGQPGGSPLHF. CDR3 bases: TGTGCCAGCTCACCCGGGGGGCAGCCCGGGGGTTCACCCCTCCACTTT. This chain joins TRBV18 and TRBJ1-6; tentative D call: TRBD1 (6 bases). The CDR3 extends over 16 amino acids. Looked up from germline, CDR1 is KGHSH and CDR2 is LQKENI. Trimming took off 3 bases at V and 9 bases at J, with 18 bases between the two ends.

This chain connects TRBV19 to TRBJ2-3; no clear D gene. V shed 4 bases and J shed 2 bases, with 10 bases lying between them. The CDR3 runs to 14 residues. Looked up from germline, CDR1 is LNHDA and CDR2 is SQIVND (reference sequence). CDR3 region: CASSSLGPTDTQYF. The CDR3 DNA is TGTGCCAGTAGTAGTCTGGGTCCCACAGATACGCAGTATTTT.

This chain's CDR3 is CASSLAPEQPQHF. CDR3 bases: TGTGCCAGCAGCTTAGCCCCGGAGCAGCCCCAGCATTTT. The V gene is TRBV11-2, the J gene TRBJ1-5; the D is unclear. V was pared by 1 base and J by 7 bases, with 8 bases between. Germline V gene lookup returns CDR1 SGHAT and CDR2 FQNNGV. The CDR3 loop spans 13 amino acids.

In its sample, this clone was seen once. The chain recombines TRBV19 with TRBJ2-7, with TRBD1 matching over 9 bases. This CDR3 has 15 residues. V was clipped by 5 bases and J by 3 bases; unmatched bases: 8. In germline, CDR1 is LNHDA, CDR2 SQIVND (reference sequence). In DNA form, the CDR3 reads TGTGCCAGTAGTTTTGGGACAGGGCCTTTCTACGAGCAGTACTTC. Protein: CASSFGTGPFYEQYF.

V usage is TRBV15 and J usage is TRBJ2-7; TRBD1 matches at 9 bases. Germline assignment: CDR1 LNHNV and CDR2 YYDKDF (reference sequence). CDR3 length: 15 residues. V was clipped by 2 bases and J by 4 bases; unmatched bases: 6. CDR3 coding DNA: TGTGCCACCAGCAGATCCGGGACAGGGTGGTACGAGCAGTACTTC. Its translation: CATSRSGTGWYEQYF.

The chain recombines TRBV18 with TRBJ1-1; D is perhaps TRBD1 (6 bases). The V gene's germline CDR1 is KGHSH and CDR2 LQKENI. There are 14 residues in the CDR3. V was trimmed by 2 bases and J by 2 bases, leaving 9 bases between them. The CDR3 DNA follows: TGTGCCAGCTCACCATCGGGGGGCAACACTGAAGCTTTCTTT. Protein: CASSPSGGNTEAFF.

V gene TRBV7-2 combines with J gene TRBJ2-7; TRBD1 might be the D (5 bases). The ends were cut back, 3 bases at V and 3 bases at J, with 9 bases in the middle. The CDR3 sequence is 13 residues long. CDR1 and CDR2 from the germline V gene are SGHTA and FQGNSA. CDR3 loop: CASSLTEGYEQYF. CDR3 nucleotide sequence: TGTGCCAGCAGCTTGACAGAAGGCTACGAGCAGTACTTC.

V and J are TRBV6-5 and TRBJ1-4; a possible D gene is TRBD1 (6 bases). This CDR3 region has 16 residues. The ends were cut back, 2 bases at V and 0 bases at J, with 10 bases in the middle. Germline values: CDR1 MNHEY, CDR2 SVGAGI. The CDR3 reads CASSYHKGATNEKLFF. Here the CDR3 DNA reads TGTGCCAGCAGTTACCATAAGGGGGCAACTAATGAAAAACTGTTTTTT.

The chain has TRBV5-1 and TRBJ2-1; possible D gene TRBD1, 6 bases. Between the trimmed V and J ends, which lost 0 bases and 7 bases, there was a span of 11 bases. Germline V lookup: CDR1 SGHRS, CDR2 YFSETQ. The CDR3 is 14 residues long. DNA of the CDR3: TGCGCCAGCAGCTTGGAAGGGGGTAGGAATGAGCAGTTCTTC. Amino acids: CASSLEGGRNEQFF.